Sequencing of this TCR beta chain was carried out in a study of shared T cell receptors in the human thymus listed by TCRdb under 2021. Looking at the study overall: The study investigated the way shared, self-reactive T-cell receptor alpha chains are produced in the human thymus.

The library was made by the immunoSEQ multiplex PCR assay. TCRdb stores this immuneACCESS table with in-frame sequences only. Part of the clones is absent; in the studies checked, under half of the shortfall reflects unresolved V genes, and no reason is known for the rest. The sample table holds about 380,000 clones, of which about 95% were seen once. The leading ten clones occupy approximately 0.02% of the sample. Note on this clone: The antigen this receptor binds is unknown. Base-call qualities are not available, and no considerably larger clone is one nucleotide away.

For this chain, trimming is 4 bases at the V end and 4 bases at the J end, and the number of junction bases without a gene match is 3. Looking up the germline V gene yields CDR1 MGHRA and CDR2 YSYEKL. Its CDR3 holds 14 amino acids, cysteine through phenylalanine. Only the CDR3 portion is preserved as DNA: 42 bases, with reading frame beginning at the first base. The V gene is TRBV4-1 and the J gene is TRBJ2-7, and 11 junctional nucleotides match TRBD1. Sample: thymocytes. The clonotype originates from a human donor. The sequenced DNA: TGCGCCAGCAGCCCGGACAGGGGGCTTTACGAGCAGTACTTC. This is translated as CASSPDRGLYEQYF.